This T cell receptor (beta chain) was recorded in a study of blood T cells in healthy people across ages. The wider study: T cells yielded about one barcoded beta molecule per two cells through template switching. Study-level results: Estimated diversity across one million T cells was deemed an underestimate. The long-lived group displayed more naive CD4+ cells, plus higher diversity, than the aged donors did.

Researchers report isolating at least 6.5 million PBMCs per sample. V was clipped by 3 bases and J by 10 bases, with 10 bases between them. This CDR3 has 13 amino acids. The authors ran a second PCR of 7 to 11 cycles using a sample-barcoded 5' primer and a J-beta primer mix. Via MiXCR, TCRdb re-called the 5' RACE reads, giving one row per CDR3 protein. The repertoire holds around 1,700,000 distinct CDR3 sequences, with 28% as singletons. Remarks on this clonotype: Antigen: not known.

The sample comprised blood. The chain has TRBV12-3 or TRBV12-4 and TRBJ1-6; D is undetermined. This sequence originates from a woman aged 25 to 45 in good health. As DNA, the CDR3 is TGTGCCAGCAGTTTGAATGTGGAATCACCCCTCCACTTT. Its protein product is CASSLNVESPLHF.